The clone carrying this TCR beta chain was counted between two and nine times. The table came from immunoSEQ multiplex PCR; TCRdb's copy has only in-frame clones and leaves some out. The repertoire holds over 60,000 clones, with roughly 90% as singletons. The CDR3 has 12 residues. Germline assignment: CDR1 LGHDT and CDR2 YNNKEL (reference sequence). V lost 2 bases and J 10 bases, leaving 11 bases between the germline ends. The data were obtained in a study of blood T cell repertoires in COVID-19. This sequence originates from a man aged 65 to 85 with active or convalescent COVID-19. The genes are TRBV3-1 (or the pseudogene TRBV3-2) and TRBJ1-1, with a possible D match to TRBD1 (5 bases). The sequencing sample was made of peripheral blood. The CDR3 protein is CASSQRDSGAFF. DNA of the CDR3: TGTGCCAGCAGCCAACGGGACTCCGGAGCTTTCTTT.